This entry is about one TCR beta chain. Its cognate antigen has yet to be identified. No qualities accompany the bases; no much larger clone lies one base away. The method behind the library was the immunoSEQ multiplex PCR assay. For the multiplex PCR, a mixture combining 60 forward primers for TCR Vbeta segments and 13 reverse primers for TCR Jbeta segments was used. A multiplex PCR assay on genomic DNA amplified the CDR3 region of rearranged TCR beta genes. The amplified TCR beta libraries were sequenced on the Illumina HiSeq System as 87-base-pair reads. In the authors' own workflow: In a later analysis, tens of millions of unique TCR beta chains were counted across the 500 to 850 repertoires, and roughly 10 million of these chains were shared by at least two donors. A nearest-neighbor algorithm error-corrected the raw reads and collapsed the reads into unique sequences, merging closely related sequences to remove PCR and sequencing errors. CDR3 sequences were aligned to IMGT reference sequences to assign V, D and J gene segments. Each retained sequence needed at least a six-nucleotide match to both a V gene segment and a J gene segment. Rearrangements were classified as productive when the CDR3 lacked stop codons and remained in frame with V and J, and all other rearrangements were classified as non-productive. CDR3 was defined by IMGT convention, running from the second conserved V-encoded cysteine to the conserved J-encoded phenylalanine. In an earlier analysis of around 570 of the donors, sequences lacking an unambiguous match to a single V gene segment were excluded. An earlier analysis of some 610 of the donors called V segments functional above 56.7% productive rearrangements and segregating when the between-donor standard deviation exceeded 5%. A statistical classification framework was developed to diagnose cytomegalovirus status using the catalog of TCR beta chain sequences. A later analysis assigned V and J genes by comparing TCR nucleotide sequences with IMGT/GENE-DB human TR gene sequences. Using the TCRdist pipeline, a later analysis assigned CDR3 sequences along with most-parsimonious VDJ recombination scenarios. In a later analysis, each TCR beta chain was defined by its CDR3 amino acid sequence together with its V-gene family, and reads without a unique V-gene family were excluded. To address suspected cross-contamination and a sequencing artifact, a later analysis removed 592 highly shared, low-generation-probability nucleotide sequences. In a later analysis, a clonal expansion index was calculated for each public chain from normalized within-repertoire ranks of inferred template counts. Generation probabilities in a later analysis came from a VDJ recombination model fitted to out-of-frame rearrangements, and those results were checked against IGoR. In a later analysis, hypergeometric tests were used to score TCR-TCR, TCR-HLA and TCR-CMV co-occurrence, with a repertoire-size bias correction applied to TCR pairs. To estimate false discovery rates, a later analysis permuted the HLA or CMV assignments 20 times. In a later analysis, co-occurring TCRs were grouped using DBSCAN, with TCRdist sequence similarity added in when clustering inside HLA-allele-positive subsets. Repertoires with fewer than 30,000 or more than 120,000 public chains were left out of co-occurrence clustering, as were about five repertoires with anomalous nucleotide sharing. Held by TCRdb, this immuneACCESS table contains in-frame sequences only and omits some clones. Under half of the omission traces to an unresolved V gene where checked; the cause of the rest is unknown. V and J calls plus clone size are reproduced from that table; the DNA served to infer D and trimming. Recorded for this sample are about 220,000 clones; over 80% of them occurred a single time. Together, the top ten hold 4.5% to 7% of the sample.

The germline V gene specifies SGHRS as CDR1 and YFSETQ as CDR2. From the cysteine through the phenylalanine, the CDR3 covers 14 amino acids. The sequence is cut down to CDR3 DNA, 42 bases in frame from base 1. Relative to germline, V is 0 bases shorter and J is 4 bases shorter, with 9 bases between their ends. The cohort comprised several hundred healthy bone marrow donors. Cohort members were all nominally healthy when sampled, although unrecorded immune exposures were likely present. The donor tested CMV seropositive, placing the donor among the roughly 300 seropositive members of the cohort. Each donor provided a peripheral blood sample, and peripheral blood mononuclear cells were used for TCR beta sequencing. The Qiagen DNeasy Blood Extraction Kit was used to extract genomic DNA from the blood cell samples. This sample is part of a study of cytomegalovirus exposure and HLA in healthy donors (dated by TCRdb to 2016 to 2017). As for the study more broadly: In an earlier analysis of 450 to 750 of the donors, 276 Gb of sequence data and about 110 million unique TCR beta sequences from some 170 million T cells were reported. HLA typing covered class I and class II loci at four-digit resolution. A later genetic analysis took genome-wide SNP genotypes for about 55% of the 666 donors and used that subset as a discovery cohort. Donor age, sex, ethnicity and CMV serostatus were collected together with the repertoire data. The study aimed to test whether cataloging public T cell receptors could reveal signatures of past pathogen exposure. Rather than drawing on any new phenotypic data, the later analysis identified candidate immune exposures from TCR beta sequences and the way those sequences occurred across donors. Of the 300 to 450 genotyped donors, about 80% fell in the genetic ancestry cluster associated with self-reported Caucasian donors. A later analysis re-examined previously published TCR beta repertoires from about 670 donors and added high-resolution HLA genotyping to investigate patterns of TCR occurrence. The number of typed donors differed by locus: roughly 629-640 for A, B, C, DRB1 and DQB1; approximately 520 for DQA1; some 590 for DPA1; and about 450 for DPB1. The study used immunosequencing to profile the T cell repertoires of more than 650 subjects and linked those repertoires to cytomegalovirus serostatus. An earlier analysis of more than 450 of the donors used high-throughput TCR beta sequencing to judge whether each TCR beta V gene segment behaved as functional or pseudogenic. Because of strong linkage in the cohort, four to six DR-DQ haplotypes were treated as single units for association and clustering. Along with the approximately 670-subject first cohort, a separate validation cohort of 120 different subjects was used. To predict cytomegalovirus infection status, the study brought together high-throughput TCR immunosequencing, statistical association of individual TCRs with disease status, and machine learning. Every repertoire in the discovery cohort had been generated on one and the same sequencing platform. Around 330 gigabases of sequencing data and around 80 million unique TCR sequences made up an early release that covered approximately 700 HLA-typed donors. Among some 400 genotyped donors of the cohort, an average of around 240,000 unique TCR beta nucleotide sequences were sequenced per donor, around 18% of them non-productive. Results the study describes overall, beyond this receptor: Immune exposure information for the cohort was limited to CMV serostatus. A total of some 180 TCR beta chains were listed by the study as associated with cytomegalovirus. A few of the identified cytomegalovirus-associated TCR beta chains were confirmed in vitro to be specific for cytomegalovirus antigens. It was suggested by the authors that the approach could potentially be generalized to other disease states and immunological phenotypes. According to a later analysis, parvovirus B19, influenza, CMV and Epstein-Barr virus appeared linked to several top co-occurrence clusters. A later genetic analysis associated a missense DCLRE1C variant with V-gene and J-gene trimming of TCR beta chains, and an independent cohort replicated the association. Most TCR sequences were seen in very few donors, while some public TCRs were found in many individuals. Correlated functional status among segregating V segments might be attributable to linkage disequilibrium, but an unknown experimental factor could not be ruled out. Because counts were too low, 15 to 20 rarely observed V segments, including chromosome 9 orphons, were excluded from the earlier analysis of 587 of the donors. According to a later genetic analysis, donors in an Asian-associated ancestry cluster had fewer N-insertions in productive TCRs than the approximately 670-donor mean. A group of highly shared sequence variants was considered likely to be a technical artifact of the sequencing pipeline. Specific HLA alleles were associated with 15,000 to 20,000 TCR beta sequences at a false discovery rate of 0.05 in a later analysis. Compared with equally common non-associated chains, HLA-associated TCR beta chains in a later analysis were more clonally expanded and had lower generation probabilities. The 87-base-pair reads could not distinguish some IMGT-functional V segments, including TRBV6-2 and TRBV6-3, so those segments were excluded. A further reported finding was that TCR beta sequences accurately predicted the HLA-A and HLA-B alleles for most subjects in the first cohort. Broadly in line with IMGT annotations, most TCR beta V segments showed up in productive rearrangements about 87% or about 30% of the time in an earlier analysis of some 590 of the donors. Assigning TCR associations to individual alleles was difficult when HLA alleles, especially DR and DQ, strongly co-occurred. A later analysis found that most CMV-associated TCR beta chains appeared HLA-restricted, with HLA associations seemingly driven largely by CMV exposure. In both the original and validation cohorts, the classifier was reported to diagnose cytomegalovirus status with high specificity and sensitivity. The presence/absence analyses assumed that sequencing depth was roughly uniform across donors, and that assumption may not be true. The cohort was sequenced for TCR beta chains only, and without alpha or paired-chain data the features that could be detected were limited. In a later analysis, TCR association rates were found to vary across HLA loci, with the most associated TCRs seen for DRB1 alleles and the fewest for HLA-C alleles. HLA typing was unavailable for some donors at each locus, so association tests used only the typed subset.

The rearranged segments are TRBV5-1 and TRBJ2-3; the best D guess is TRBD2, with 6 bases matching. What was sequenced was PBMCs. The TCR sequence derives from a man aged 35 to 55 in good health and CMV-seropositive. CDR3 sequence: CASSLDSGADTQYF. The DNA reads TGCGCCAGCAGCTTGGACTCGGGGGCAGATACGCAGTATTTT.